Sequencing of this T cell receptor (beta chain) was carried out in a study of OX40 agonist ivuxolimab in advanced cancers. Regarding the study as a whole: Relative to CD4+, CD8+ T cells held more expanded clones on average.

This clone was counted once. Antigen specificity is unknown. Sequence at one end of the junction differs from germline and may be a read error. The CDR3 loop spans 15 amino acids. Germline V gene data show CDR1 as LNHNV and CDR2 as YYDKDF (reference sequence). Assay used: immunoSEQ multiplex PCR; TCRdb lists only in-frame clones, some missing. The sample lists about 71,000 clones; around 80% were seen once. V is TRBV15 and J is TRBJ2-7; D remains ambiguous. This specimen was CD4+ or CD8+ T cells sorted from blood, taken in a trial of the OX40 agonist ivuxolimab. The TCR comes from an adult with an advanced solid tumor such as melanoma, head and neck, liver or kidney cancer. CDR3 residues: CATSRDRDSSFEQYF. The CDR3, as DNA: TGTGCCACCAGCAGAGATAGGGATAGTTCCTTCGAGCAGTACTTC.